The 10 T cell receptor beta chains below were found in one sample sequenced in a study of T cell repertoires in cytomegalovirus infection. TCRdb reanalysed the reads using MiXCR and keeps one entry per CDR3 protein. Counted here are 200,000 to 300,000 distinct CDR3 sequences, around 13% occurring once; the ten biggest clones make up 7% to 9.5%. The sequenced material came from PBMCs. These receptors came from a human donor in good health (CMV status not recorded). Some clones in this sample may be carry-over from other donors' samples.

The chain joins TRBV14 to TRBJ1-1, with a possible D match to TRBD1 (5 bases). Trimming left V 11 bases short and J 1 base short, with 5 bases between. CDR3 length: 10 residues. CDR1 is SGHDN and CDR2 is FVKESK in the germline V gene. The CDR3 loop is CAGGNTEAFF. The CDR3, as DNA: TGTGCCGGGGGGAACACTGAAGCTTTCTTT.

This clonotype was counted only a few times. The J gene is TRBJ2-7, the V gene TRBV18; D is undetermined. V gave up 2 bases and J gave up 5 bases, with 19 bases separating them. The V gene's germline CDR1 is KGHSH and CDR2 LQKENI. The CDR3 length is 16 residues. CDR3 nucleotides: TGTGCCAGCTCACCATCTGTGGTGGGTGTTATAGACGAGCAGTACTTC. Translating gives CASSPSVVGVIDEQYF.

This clonotype was detected ten times or more. The rearrangement joins TRBV19 to TRBJ2-7, with D possibly matching TRBD1 (6 bases). The CDR3 is 13 amino acids. CDR1 LNHDA and CDR2 SQIVND come from the germline V gene (reference sequence). Trimming removed 10 bases at V and 0 bases at J, with 13 bases between. The CDR3 coding sequence is TGTGCCACCCAGGGACAAAACTCCTACGAGCAGTACTTC. Residues: CATQGQNSYEQYF.

V gene TRBV7-4 combines with J gene TRBJ2-7, with 8 bases identical to TRBD1. Germline V gives CDR1 SGHVT, CDR2 SQSDAQ. The CDR3 length is 15 residues. Unmatched junction bases numbered 12, after V lost 5 bases and J lost 6 bases. The CDR3 sequence is CASSTSGTGQLEQYF. Here the CDR3 DNA reads TGTGCCAGCAGCACCTCCGGGACAGGTCAGCTCGAGCAGTACTTC.

On this clonotype: Its ends do not fully match the called genes, so a read error is possible. This sequence joins TRBV12-5 and TRBJ2-1; 12 bases are shared with TRBD2. The CDR3 loop spans 15 amino acids. Germline V gives CDR1 LGHNT, CDR2 FRNRAP. This CDR3 reads CTSGLGLAGHNEQFF. CDR3 nucleotide sequence: TGTACTAGTGGCCTAGGACTAGCGGGACACAATGAGCAGTTCTTC.

This chain uses TRBV28 with TRBJ2-3; the D gene could be TRBD1 or TRBD2 (5 bases each). The ends were cut back, 3 bases at V and 6 bases at J, with 16 bases in the middle. Germline lookup yields CDR1 MDHEN and CDR2 SYDVKM. CDR3 length: 15 amino acids. CDR3 in DNA: TGTGCCAGCAGTTTGTCGGCGGTGGGGGTGGATACGCAGTATTTT. This gives the protein CASSLSAVGVDTQYF.

This chain joins TRBV28 and TRBJ2-4; 7 bases match TRBD1. The CDR3 is made up of 14 amino acids. V lost 3 bases and J lost 6; bases outside the gene matches: 5. The germline V gene has CDR1 MDHEN and CDR2 SYDVKM. DNA of the CDR3: TGTGCCAGCAGTTTGATCCGGGACAGAAACATTCAGTACTTC. This translates into CASSLIRDRNIQYF.

This clonotype was recorded a few times. This rearrangement joins TRBV9 to TRBJ2-6; D is perhaps TRBD1 or TRBD2 (6 bases each). V shed 0 bases and J shed 0 bases, with 16 bases lying between them. This CDR3 has 19 residues. CDR1 and CDR2 (germline): SGDLS, YYNGEE. CDR3 in amino acids: CASSVVGGRLSSGANVLTF. The CDR3 nucleotides read TGTGCCAGCAGCGTAGTCGGGGGCAGATTAAGCTCTGGGGCCAACGTCCTGACTTTC.

This clonotype showed up just a few times. The gene calls are TRBV6-5 and TRBJ2-6; 7 nucleotides agree with TRBD1. J was trimmed by 2 bases and V by 11 bases; bases with no gene match: 12. From germline, CDR1 is MNHEY and CDR2 SVGAGI. This CDR3 has 16 amino acids. As DNA, the CDR3 is TGTGCCGCCCAGGCCAGGGGGAACACTGGGGCCAACGTCCTGACTTTC. Its protein product is CAAQARGNTGANVLTF.

This clonotype showed up just a few times. The V and J genes are TRBV15 and TRBJ1-1; D unclear. Germline V gene sequence: CDR1 LNHNV, CDR2 YYDKDF (reference sequence). The CDR3 sequence is 15 residues long. V lost 3 bases and J lost 4, with 15 bases in between. DNA of the CDR3: TGTGCCACCAGCAGGGACCGGTACAAGAGCACTGAAGCTTTCTTT. Translated, it gives CATSRDRYKSTEAFF.